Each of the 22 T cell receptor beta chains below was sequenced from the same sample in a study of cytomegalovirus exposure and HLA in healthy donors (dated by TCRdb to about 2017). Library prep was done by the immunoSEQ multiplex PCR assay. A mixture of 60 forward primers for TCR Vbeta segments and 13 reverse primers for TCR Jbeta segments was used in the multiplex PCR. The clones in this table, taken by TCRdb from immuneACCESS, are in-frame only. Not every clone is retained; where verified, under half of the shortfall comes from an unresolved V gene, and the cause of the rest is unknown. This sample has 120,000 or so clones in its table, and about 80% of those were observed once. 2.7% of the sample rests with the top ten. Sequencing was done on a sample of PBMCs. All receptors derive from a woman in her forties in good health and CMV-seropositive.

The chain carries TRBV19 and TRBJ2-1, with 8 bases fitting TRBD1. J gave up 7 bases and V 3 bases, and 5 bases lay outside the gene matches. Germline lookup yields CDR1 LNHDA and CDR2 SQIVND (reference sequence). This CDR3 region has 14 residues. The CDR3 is CASSIQGARNEQFF. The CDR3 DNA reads TGTGCCAGTAGTATTCAGGGGGCGAGGAATGAGCAGTTCTTC.

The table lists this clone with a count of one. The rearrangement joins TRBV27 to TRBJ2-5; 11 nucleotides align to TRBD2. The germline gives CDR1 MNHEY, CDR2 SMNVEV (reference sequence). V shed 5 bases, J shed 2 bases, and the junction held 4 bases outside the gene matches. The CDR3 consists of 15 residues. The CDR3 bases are TGTGCCAGCAGTGCGCGACTAGCGGGACAAGAGACCCAGTACTTC. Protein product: CASSARLAGQETQYF.

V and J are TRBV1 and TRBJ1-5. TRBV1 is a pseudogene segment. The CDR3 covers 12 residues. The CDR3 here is CTSSQVRVRPVF. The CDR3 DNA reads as TGCACCAGCAGCCAGGTACGGGTAAGGCCCGTTTTT.

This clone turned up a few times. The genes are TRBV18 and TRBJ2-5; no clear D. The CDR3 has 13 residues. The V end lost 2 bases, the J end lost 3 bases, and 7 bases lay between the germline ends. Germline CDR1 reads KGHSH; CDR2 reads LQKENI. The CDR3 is CASSPKGEETQYF. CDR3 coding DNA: TGTGCCAGCTCACCAAAAGGAGAAGAGACCCAGTACTTC.

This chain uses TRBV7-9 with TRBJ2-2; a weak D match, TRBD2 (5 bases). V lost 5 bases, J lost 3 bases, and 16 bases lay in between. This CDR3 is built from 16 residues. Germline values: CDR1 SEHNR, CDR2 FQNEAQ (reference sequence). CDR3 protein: CASSPWELADTGELFF. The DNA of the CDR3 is TGTGCCAGCAGCCCCTGGGAGTTGGCGGACACCGGGGAGCTGTTTTTT.

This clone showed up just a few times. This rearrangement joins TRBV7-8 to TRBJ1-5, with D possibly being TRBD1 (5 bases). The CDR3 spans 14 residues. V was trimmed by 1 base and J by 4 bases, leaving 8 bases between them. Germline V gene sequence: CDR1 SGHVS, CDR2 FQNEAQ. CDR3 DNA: TGTGCCAGCAGCTTAGTTCGGGGGAATCAGCCCCAGCATTTT. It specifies CASSLVRGNQPQHF.

The CDR3 spells CASSFSLHPQRKSYEQYF. DNA for the CDR3: TGTGCCAGCAGTTTCTCTCTACATCCTCAGCGCAAAAGTTACGAGCAGTACTTC. The gene calls are TRBV27 and TRBJ2-7; unclear D gene. V was trimmed by 3 bases and J by 4 bases, leaving 25 bases between them. Germline V CDR1 and CDR2: MNHEY, SMNVEV (reference sequence). The CDR3 has 18 residues.

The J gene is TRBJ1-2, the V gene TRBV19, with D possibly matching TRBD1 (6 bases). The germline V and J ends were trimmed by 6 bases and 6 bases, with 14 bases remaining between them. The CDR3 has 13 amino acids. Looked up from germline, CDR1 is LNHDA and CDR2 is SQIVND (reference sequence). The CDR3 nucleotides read TGTGCCAGTAGAATGCAGGGGTGGGATGGCTACACCTTC. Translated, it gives CASRMQGWDGYTF.

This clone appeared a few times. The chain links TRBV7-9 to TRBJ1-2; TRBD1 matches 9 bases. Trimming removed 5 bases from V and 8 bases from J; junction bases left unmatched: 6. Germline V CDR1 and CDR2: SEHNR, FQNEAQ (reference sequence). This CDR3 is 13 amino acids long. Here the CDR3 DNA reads TGTGCCAGCAGCCCCTGGACAGGGGAAGGCTACACCTTC. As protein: CASSPWTGEGYTF.

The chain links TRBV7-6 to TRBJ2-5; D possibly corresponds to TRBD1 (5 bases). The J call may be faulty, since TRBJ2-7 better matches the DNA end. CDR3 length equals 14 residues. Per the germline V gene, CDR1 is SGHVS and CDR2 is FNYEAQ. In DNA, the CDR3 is TGTGCCAGCAGCTTACGGAATCAGGGTGGCGAGCAGTACTTC. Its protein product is CASSLRNQGGEQYF.

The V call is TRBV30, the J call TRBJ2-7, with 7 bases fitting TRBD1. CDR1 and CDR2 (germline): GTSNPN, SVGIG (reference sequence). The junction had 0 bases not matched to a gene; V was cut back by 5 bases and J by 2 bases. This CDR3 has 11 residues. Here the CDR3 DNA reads TGTGCCTGGGGACAGGCCTACGAGCAGTACTTC. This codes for CAWGQAYEQYF.

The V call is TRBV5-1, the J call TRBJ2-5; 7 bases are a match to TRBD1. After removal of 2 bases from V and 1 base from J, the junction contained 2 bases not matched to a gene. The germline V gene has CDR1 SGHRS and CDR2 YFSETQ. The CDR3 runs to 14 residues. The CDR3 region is CASSFPGGQETQYF. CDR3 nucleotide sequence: TGCGCCAGCAGCTTCCCAGGGGGCCAAGAGACCCAGTACTTC.

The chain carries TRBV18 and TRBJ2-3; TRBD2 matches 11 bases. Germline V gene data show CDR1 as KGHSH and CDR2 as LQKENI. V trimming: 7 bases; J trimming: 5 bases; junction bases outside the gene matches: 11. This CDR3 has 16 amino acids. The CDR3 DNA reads TGTGCCAGCTTACGGGGCTTCCTAGCGGGGGGAGATACGCAGTATTTT. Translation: CASLRGFLAGGDTQYF.

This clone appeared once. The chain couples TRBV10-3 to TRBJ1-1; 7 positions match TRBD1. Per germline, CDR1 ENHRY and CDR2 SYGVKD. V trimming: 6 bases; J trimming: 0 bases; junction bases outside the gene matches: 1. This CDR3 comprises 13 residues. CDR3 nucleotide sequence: TGTGCCATCAGCAGGGGGATGAACACTGAAGCTTTCTTT. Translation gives CAISRGMNTEAFF.

The CDR3 here is CSASENTEAFF. The CDR3 DNA sequence: TGCAGTGCTTCAGAGAACACTGAAGCTTTCTTT. This rearrangement joins TRBV20-1 to TRBJ1-1, with no clear D. CDR1 and CDR2 (germline): DFQATT, SNEGSKA (reference sequence). This CDR3 comprises 11 residues. Trimming removed 5 bases from V and 1 base from J, with 5 bases in between.

The DNA of the CDR3 is TGTGCCAGCAGCGTAGCCCCGGAACAACTAGCGGGAGACTACGAGCAGTACTTC. Translating gives CASSVAPEQLAGDYEQYF. The chain has TRBV9 and TRBJ2-7, with 11 bases aligning to TRBD2. V lost 0 bases and J lost 3; bases outside the gene matches: 11. From germline, CDR1 is SGDLS and CDR2 YYNGEE. This CDR3 has 18 amino acids.

This chain's CDR3 is CASSLRQHGQSSSGNTIYF. DNA of the CDR3: TGTGCCAGCTCACTACGACAACACGGACAGTCGAGCTCTGGAAACACCATATATTTT. The chain uses TRBV18 and TRBJ1-3, with D perhaps TRBD1 (6 bases). V was pared by 4 bases and J by 0 bases, with 22 bases between. The CDR3 totals 19 residues. Germline lookup yields CDR1 KGHSH and CDR2 LQKENI.

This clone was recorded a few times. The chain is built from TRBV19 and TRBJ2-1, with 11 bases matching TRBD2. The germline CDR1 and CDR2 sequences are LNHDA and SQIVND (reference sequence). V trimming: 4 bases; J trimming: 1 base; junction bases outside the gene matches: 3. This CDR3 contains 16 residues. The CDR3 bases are TGTGCCAGTAGTAGACGACTAGCGGGATCCTACAATGAGCAGTTCTTC. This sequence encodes CASSRRLAGSYNEQFF. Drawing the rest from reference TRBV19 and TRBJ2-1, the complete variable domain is DGGITQSPKYLFRKEGQNVTLSCEQNLNHDAMYWYRQDPGQGLRLIYYSQIVNDFQKGDIAEGYSVSREKKESFPLTVTSAQKNPTAFYLCASSRRLAGSYNEQFFGPGTRLTVL.

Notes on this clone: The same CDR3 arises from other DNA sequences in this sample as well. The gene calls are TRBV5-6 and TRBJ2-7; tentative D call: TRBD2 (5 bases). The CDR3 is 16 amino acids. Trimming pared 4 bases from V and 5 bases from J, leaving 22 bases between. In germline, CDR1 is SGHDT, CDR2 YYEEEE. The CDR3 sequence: CASSPNRLARAHEQYF. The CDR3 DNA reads TGTGCCAGCAGCCCTAATAGACTGGCGCGGGCCCACGAGCAGTACTTC.

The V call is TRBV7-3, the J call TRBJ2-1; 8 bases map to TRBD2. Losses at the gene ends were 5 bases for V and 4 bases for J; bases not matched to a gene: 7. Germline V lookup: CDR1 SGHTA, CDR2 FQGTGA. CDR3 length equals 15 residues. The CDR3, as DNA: TGTGCCAGCAGCCCAACGGGGGGGGCATACAATGAGCAGTTCTTC. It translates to CASSPTGGAYNEQFF. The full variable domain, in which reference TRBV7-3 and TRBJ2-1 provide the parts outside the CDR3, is GAGVSQTPSNKVTEKGKYVELRCDPISGHTALYWYRQSLGQGPEFLIYFQGTGAADDSGLPNDRFFAVRPEGSVSTLKIQRTERGDSAVYLCASSPTGGAYNEQFFGPGTRLTVL.

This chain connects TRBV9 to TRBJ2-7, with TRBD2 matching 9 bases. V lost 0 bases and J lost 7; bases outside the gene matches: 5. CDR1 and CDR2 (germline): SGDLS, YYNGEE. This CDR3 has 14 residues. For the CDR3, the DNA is TGTGCCAGCAGCGTAGAGACTAGCGGTCGAGAGCAGTACTTC. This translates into CASSVETSGREQYF.

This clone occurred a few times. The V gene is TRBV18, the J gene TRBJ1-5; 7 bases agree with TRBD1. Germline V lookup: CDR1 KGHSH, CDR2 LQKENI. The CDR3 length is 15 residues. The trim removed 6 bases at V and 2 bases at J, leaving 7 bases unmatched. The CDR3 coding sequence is TGTGCCAGCTCCGCACAGGGGAGAGGCAATCAGCCCCAGCATTTT. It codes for CASSAQGRGNQPQHF. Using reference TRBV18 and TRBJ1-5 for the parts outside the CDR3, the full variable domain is NAGVMQNPRHLVRRRGQEARLRCSPMKGHSHVYWYRQLPEEGLKFMVYLQKENIIDESGMPKERFSAEFPKEGPSILRIQQVVRGDSAAYFCASSAQGRGNQPQHFGDGTRLSIL.